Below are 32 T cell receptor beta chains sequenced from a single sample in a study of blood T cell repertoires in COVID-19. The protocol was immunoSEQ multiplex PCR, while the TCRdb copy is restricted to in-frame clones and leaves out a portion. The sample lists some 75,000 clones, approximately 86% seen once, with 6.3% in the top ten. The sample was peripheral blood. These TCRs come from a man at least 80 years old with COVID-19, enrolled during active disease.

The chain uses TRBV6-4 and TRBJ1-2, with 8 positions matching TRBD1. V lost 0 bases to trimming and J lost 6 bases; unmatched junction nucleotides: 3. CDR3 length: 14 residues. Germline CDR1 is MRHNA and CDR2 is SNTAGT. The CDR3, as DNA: TGTGCCAGCAGTGACTCGACAGGGGCGGATGGCTACACCTTC. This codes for CASSDSTGADGYTF.

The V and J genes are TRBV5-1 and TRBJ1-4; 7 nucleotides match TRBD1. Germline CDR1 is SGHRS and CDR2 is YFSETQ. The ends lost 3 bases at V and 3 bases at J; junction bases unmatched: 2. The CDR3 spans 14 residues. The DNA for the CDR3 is TGCGCCAGCAGCTCGGGACAGCCTAATGAAAAACTGTTTTTT. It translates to CASSSGQPNEKLFF.

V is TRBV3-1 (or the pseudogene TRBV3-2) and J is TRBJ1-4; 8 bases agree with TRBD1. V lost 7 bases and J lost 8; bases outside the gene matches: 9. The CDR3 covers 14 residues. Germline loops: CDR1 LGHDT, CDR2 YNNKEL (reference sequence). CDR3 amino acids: CASTPRDRTEKLFF. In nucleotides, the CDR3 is TGTGCCAGCACCCCCCGGGACAGGACCGAAAAACTGTTTTTT.

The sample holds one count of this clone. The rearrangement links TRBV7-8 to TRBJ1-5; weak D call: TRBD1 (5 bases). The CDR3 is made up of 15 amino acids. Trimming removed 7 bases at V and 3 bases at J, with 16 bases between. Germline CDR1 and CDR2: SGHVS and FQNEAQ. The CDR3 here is CASTPSGGYNQPQHF. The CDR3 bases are TGTGCCAGCACCCCCTCCGGGGGATACAATCAGCCCCAGCATTTT.

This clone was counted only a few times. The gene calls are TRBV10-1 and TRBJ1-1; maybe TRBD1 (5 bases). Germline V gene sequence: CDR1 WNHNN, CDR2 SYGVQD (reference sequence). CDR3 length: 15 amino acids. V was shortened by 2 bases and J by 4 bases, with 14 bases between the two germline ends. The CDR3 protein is CASSERRGSGTEAFF. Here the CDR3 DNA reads TGCGCCAGCAGTGAGCGGAGGGGATCTGGCACTGAAGCTTTCTTT.

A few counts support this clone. CDR3 sequence: CASRARQATNEKLFF. CDR3 nucleotides: TGTGCCAGCAGAGCAAGACAGGCAACTAATGAAAAACTGTTTTTT. This sequence joins TRBV6-6 and TRBJ1-4; possible D gene TRBD1, 6 bases. The V end lost 6 bases, the J end lost 0 bases, and 11 bases lay between the germline ends. The CDR3 runs to 15 residues. The germline V gene has CDR1 MNHNY and CDR2 SVGAGI (reference sequence).

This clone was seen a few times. This CDR3 reads CASSPTGNYGYTF. CDR3 sequence (DNA): TGTGCCAGCAGCCCGACAGGGAACTATGGCTACACCTTC. The rearrangement uses TRBV7-2 and TRBJ1-2, with 7 bases lining up with TRBD1. Looked up from germline, CDR1 is SGHTA and CDR2 is FQGNSA. J gave up 2 bases and V 5 bases, and 2 bases lay outside the gene matches. The CDR3 covers 13 residues.

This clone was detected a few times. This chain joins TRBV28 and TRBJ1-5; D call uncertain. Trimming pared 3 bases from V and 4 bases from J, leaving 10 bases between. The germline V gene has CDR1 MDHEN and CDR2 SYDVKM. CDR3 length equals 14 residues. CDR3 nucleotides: TGTGCCAGCAGTTTTCCCCAGCGAAATCAGCCCCAGCATTTT. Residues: CASSFPQRNQPQHF.

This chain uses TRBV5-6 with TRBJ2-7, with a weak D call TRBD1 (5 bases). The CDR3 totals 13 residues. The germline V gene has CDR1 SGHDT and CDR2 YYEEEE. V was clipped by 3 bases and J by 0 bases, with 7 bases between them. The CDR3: CASSSTDSYEQYF. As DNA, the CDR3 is TGTGCCAGCAGCTCGACAGACTCCTACGAGCAGTACTTC.

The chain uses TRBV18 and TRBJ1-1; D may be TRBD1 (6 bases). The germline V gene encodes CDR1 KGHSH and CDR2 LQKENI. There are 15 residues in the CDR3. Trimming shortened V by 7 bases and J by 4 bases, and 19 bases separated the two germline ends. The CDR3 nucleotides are TGTGCCAGCTTCGAACAGGGACGGGGTATCACTGAAGCTTTCTTT. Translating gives CASFEQGRGITEAFF.

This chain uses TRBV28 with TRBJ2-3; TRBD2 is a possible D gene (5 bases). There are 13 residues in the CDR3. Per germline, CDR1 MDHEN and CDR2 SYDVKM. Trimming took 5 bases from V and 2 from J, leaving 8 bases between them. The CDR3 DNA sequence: TGTGCCAGCAGTCGGACTTTCACAGATACGCAGTATTTT. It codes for CASSRTFTDTQYF.

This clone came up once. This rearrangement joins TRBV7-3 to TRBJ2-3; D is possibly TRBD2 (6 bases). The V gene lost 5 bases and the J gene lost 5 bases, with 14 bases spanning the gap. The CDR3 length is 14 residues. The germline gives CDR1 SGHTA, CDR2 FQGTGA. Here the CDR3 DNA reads TGTGCCAGCAGCCCGGGCGGGGCGGAAGATACGCAGTATTTT. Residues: CASSPGGAEDTQYF.

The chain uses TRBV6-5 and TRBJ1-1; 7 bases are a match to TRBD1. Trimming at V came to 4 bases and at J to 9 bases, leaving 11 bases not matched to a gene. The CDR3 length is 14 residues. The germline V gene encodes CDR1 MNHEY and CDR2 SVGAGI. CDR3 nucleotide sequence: TGTGCCAGCAGTTCGTCACAGGGGCCGACGAAAGCTTTCTTT. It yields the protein CASSSSQGPTKAFF.

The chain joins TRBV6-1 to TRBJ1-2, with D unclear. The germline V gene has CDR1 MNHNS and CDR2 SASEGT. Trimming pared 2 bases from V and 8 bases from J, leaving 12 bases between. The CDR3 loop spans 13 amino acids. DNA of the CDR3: TGTGCCAGCAGTGAAAATGGAGTGGAAGGCTACACCTTC. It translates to CASSENGVEGYTF.

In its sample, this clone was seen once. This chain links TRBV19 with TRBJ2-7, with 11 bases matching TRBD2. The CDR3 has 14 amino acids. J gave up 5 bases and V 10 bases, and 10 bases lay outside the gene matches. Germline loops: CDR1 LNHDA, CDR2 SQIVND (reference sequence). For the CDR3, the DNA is TGTGCCACCGATAGCGGGGGGGCGGGGAACGAGCAGTACTTC. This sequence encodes CATDSGGAGNEQYF.

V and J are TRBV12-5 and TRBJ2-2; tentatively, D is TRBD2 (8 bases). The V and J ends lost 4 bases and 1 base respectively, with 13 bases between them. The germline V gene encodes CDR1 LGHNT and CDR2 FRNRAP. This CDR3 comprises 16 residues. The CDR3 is CASGSGGGLNTGELFF. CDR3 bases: TGTGCTAGTGGTTCGGGAGGGGGCCTGAACACCGGGGAGCTGTTTTTT. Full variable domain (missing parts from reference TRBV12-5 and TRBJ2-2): DARVTQTPRHKVTEMGQEVTMRCQPILGHNTVFWYRQTMMQGLELLAYFRNRAPLDDSGMPKDRFSAEMPDATLATLKIQPSEPRDSAVYFCASGSGGGLNTGELFFGEGSRLTVL.

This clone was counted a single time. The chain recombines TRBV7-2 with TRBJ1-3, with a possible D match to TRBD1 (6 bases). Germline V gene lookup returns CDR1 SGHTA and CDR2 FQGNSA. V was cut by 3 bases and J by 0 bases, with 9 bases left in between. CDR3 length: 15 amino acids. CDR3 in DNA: TGTGCCAGCAGCTTTGGACAGTCCTCTGGAAACACCATATATTTT. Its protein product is CASSFGQSSGNTIYF. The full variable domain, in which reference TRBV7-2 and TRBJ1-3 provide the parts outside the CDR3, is GAGVSQSPSNKVTEKGKDVELRCDPISGHTALYWYRQSLGQGLEFLIYFQGNSAPDKSGLPSDRFSAERTGGSVSTLTIQRTQQEDSAVYLCASSFGQSSGNTIYFGEGSWLTVV.

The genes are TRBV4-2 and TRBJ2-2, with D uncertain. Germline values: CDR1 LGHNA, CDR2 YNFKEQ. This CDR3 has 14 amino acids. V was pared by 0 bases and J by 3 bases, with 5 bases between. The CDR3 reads CASSQDPDTGELFF. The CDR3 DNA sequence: TGTGCCAGCAGCCAAGATCCGGACACCGGGGAGCTGTTTTTT.

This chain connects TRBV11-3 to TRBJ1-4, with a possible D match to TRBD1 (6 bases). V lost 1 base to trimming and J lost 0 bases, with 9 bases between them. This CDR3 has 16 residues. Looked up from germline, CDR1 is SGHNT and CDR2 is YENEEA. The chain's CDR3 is CASSLGTATTNEKLFF. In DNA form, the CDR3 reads TGTGCCAGCAGCTTAGGGACAGCCACAACTAATGAAAAACTGTTTTTT.

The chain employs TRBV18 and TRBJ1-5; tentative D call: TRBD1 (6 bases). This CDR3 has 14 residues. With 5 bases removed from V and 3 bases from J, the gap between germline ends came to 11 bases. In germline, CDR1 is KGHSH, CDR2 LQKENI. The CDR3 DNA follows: TGTGCCAGCTCATCCGACAGGTCCAATCAGCCCCAGCATTTT. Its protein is CASSSDRSNQPQHF.

CDR3 nucleotide sequence: TGCGCCAGCAGTGCTAGGTCCTCAGCCCCTTCCCCTTTATATGGCTACACCTTC. Amino acids: CASSARSSAPSPLYGYTF. The rearrangement uses TRBV23-1 and TRBJ1-2; no definite D call. TRBV23-1 is marked as an open reading frame, function uncertain. This CDR3 spans 18 amino acids. Trimming took off 5 bases at V and 5 bases at J, with 27 bases between the two ends.

In nucleotides, the CDR3 is TGTGCCAGCAGCCAAGGAGGGACAGCCAACTATGGCTACACCTTC. Protein product: CASSQGGTANYGYTF. The chain employs TRBV4-2 and TRBJ1-2; 7 bases are a match to TRBD1. Germline V gives CDR1 LGHNA, CDR2 YNFKEQ. V lost 1 base and J lost 2; bases outside the gene matches: 4. This CDR3 is 15 amino acids long.

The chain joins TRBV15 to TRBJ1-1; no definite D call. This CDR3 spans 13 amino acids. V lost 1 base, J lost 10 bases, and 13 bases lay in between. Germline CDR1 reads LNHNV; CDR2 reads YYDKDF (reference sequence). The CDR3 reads CATSRVWGGLAFF. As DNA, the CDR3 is TGTGCCACCAGCAGAGTGTGGGGAGGTCTAGCTTTCTTT.

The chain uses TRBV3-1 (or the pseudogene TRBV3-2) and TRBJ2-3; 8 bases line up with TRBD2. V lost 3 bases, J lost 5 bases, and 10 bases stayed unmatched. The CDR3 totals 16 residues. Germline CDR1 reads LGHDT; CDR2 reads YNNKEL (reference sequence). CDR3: CASSQIGGAGGDTQYF. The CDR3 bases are TGTGCCAGCAGCCAGATCGGGGGGGCCGGTGGAGATACGCAGTATTTT.

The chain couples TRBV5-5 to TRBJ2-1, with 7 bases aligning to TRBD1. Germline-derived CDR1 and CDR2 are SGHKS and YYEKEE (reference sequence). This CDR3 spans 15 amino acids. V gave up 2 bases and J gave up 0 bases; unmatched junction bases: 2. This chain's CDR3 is CASSFRDSSYNEQFF. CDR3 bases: TGTGCCAGCAGCTTCAGGGACAGCTCCTACAATGAGCAGTTCTTC.

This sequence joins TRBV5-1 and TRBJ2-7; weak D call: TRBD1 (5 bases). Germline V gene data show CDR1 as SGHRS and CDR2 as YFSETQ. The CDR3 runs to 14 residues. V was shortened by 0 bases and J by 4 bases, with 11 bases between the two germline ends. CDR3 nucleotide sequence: TGCGCCAGCAGCTTGGCAGGGCTCGGATACGAGCAGTACTTC. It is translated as CASSLAGLGYEQYF. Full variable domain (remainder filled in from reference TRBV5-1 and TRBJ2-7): KAGVTQTPRYLIKTRGQQVTLSCSPISGHRSVSWYQQTPGQGLQFLFEYFSETQRNKGNFPGRFSGRQFSNSRSEMNVSTLELGDSALYLCASSLAGLGYEQYFGPGTRLTVT.

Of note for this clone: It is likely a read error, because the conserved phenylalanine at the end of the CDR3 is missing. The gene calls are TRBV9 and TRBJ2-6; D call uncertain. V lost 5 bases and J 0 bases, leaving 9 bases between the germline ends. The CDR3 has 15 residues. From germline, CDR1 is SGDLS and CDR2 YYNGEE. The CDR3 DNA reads TGTGCCAGCAGTCCCCACATCTCTGGGGCCAACGTCCTGACTTCC. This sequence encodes CASSPHISGANVLTS.

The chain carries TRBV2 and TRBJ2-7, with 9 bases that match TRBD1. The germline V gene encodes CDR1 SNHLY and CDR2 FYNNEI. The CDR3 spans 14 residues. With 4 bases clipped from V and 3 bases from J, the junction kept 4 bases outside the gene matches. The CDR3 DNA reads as TGTGCCAGCAGTGCCGGGACAGGGCTCTACGAGCAGTACTTC. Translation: CASSAGTGLYEQYF.

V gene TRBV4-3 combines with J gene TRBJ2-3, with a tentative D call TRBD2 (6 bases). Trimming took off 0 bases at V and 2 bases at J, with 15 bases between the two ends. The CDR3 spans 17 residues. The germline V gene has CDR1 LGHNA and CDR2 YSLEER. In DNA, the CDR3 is TGCGCCAGCAGCCAAGATCCGCGGGGAAGGAACACAGATACGCAGTATTTT. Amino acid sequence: CASSQDPRGRNTDTQYF.

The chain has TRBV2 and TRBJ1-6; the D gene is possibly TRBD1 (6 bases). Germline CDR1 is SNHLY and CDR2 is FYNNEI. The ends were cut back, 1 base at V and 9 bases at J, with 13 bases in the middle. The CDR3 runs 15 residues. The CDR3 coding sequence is TGTGCCAGCAGTGAAGAGGGGGGGCAGGGTTCACCCCTCCACTTT. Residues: CASSEEGGQGSPLHF.

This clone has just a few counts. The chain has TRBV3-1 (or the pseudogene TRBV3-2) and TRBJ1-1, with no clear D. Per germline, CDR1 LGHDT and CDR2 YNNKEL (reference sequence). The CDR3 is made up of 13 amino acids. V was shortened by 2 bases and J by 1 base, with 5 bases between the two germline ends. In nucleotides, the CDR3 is TGTGCCAGCAGCCAAAACAAGAACACTGAAGCTTTCTTT. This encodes CASSQNKNTEAFF.

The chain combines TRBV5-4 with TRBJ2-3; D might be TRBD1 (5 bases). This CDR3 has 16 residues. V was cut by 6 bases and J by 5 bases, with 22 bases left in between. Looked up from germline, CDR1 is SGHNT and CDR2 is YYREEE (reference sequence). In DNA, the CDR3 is TGTGCCAGCATCCCCTATAGGACAAGGAGTCTAGATACGCAGTATTTT. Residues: CASIPYRTRSLDTQYF.